Listed below are T cell receptor beta chains from one sample, sequenced in a study of metastatic and nonmetastatic thyroid tumors. TCRdb re-analyzed the PCR reads using MiXCR. The sample has some 39,000 clones; around 17% are singletons. Sequences were obtained from blood. All receptors come from a female donor with papillary thyroid cancer or a benign thyroid nodule (not recorded which). Some clones in this sample may be carry-over from other donors' samples. Each CDR3 is given with its conserved first and last residue. The D gene is left open where the match is weak. Some rows have no size entry. The others give once, few or many, or a class for an expanded clone.

j_call: TRBJ1-3
cdr3_length: 18
d_call: TRBD1
clone_size: many
v_call: TRBV5-4
cdr3_nt: TGTGCCAGCAGCTTACCTCCGGGACAGGGCCCCTCTGGAAACACCATATATTTT
cdr3_aa: CASSLPPGQGPSGNTIYF

j_call: TRBJ1-1
cdr3_length: 14
d_call: TRBD1
clone_size: -
v_call: TRBV20-1
cdr3_nt: TGCAGTGCTGGTAGACAGGGTATGGTCACTGAAGCTTTCTTT
cdr3_aa: CSAGRQGMVTEAFF

j_call: TRBJ1-5
cdr3_length: 13
d_call: -
clone_size: -
v_call: TRBV19
cdr3_nt: TGTGCCAGTGGGAGGTTGAGCAATCAGCCCCAGCATTTT
cdr3_aa: CASGRLSNQPQHF

j_call: TRBJ2-3
cdr3_length: 15
d_call: TRBD1
clone_size: many
v_call: TRBV24-1
cdr3_nt: TGTGCCACCAGTGACGAGACAGGGGGACGAGATACGCAGTATTTT
cdr3_aa: CATSDETGGRDTQYF

j_call: TRBJ1-3
cdr3_length: 14
d_call: -
clone_size: many
v_call: TRBV12-3/TRBV12-4
cdr3_nt: TGTGCCAGCAGTCCACGGGTGGGCGGAAACACCATATATTTT
cdr3_aa: CASSPRVGGNTIYF

j_call: TRBJ2-5
cdr3_length: 15
d_call: -
clone_size: few
v_call: TRBV5-5
cdr3_nt: TGTGCCAGCAGCCTCCCAGGGGAGGGGGAAGAGACCCAGTACTTC
cdr3_aa: CASSLPGEGEETQYF

j_call: TRBJ2-2
cdr3_length: 15
d_call: -
clone_size: many
v_call: TRBV28
cdr3_nt: TGTGCCAGCAGTGGCATCAGGGAAATAACCGGGGAGCTGTTTTTT
cdr3_aa: CASSGIREITGELFF

j_call: TRBJ1-5
cdr3_length: 16
d_call: TRBD1
clone_size: -
v_call: TRBV6-5
cdr3_nt: TGTGCCAGCAGAACTCGGGACAGGGGTAGCAATCAGCCCCAGCATTTT
cdr3_aa: CASRTRDRGSNQPQHF

j_call: TRBJ2-7
cdr3_length: 14
d_call: -
clone_size: -
v_call: TRBV6-2/TRBV6-3
cdr3_nt: TGTGCCAGCAGTTACCTGCAGGAATCCTACGAGCAGTACTTC
cdr3_aa: CASSYLQESYEQYF

j_call: TRBJ1-3
cdr3_length: 17
d_call: -
clone_size: many
v_call: TRBV6-1
cdr3_nt: TGTGCCAGCAGACAATCGCCGACCCCAGGATTTGGAAACACCATATATTTT
cdr3_aa: CASRQSPTPGFGNTIYF

j_call: TRBJ2-7
cdr3_length: 14
d_call: -
clone_size: many
v_call: TRBV11-2
cdr3_nt: TGTGCCAGCAGCTTAGGTGGGGGAATCTACGAGCAGTACTTC
cdr3_aa: CASSLGGGIYEQYF

j_call: TRBJ2-1
cdr3_length: 17
d_call: TRBD1
clone_size: many
v_call: TRBV11-1
cdr3_nt: TGTGCCAGCAGCTCCGACAGGGGCGGCAGCTCCTACAATGAGCAGTTCTTC
cdr3_aa: CASSSDRGGSSYNEQFF

j_call: TRBJ2-7
cdr3_length: 15
d_call: -
clone_size: -
v_call: TRBV5-1
cdr3_nt: TGCGCCAGCAGCCATACGGGGGGCCTTCCCTACGAGCAGTACTTC
cdr3_aa: CASSHTGGLPYEQYF

j_call: TRBJ1-2
cdr3_length: 13
d_call: -
clone_size: many
v_call: TRBV28
cdr3_nt: TGTGCCAGCAGTTTGGGTGGGGGTTATGGCTACACCTTC
cdr3_aa: CASSLGGGYGYTF

j_call: TRBJ1-2
cdr3_length: 14
d_call: -
clone_size: many
v_call: TRBV14
cdr3_nt: TGTGCCAGCAGCCGACTGACAGGCGACTATGGCTACACCTTC
cdr3_aa: CASSRLTGDYGYTF

j_call: TRBJ2-2
cdr3_length: 13
d_call: -
clone_size: many
v_call: TRBV11-3
cdr3_nt: TGTGCCAGCAGCACCCGGGGGACCGGGGAGCTGTTTTTT
cdr3_aa: CASSTRGTGELFF

j_call: TRBJ1-5
cdr3_length: 14
d_call: -
clone_size: many
v_call: TRBV6-1
cdr3_nt: TGTGCCAGCAGTGTAAGGCAAGGCCCTTGGCCCCAGCATTTT
cdr3_aa: CASSVRQGPWPQHF

j_call: TRBJ2-7
cdr3_length: 14
d_call: TRBD1
clone_size: many
v_call: TRBV7-6
cdr3_nt: TGTGCCAGCAGCTCCGCCGGGACAGCTAACGAGCAGTACTTC
cdr3_aa: CASSSAGTANEQYF

j_call: TRBJ2-1
cdr3_length: 16
d_call: TRBD2
clone_size: few
v_call: TRBV12-3/TRBV12-4
cdr3_nt: TGTGCCAGCAGTATAGGGACTGGCGGGAGTTACAATGAGCAGTTCTTC
cdr3_aa: CASSIGTGGSYNEQFF

j_call: TRBJ2-4
cdr3_length: 13
d_call: -
clone_size: few
v_call: TRBV3-1
cdr3_nt: TGTGCCAGCAGCCAATTAGGCGTGAACATTCAGTACTTC
cdr3_aa: CASSQLGVNIQYF

j_call: TRBJ2-2
cdr3_length: 15
d_call: -
clone_size: -
v_call: TRBV12-3/TRBV12-4
cdr3_nt: TGTGCCAGCAGACCTCTACTATCGGGCACCGGGGAGCTGTTTTTT
cdr3_aa: CASRPLLSGTGELFF

j_call: TRBJ2-2
cdr3_length: 16
d_call: -
clone_size: -
v_call: TRBV13
cdr3_nt: TGTGCCAGCAGCTTAGACGGAGGGGGCAACACCGGGGAGCTGTTTTTT
cdr3_aa: CASSLDGGGNTGELFF

j_call: TRBJ1-5
cdr3_length: 13
d_call: -
clone_size: many
v_call: TRBV11-2
cdr3_nt: TGTGCCAGCAGCTTAACTGATAATCAGCCCCAGCATTTT
cdr3_aa: CASSLTDNQPQHF

j_call: TRBJ1-5
cdr3_length: 17
d_call: -
clone_size: many
v_call: TRBV20-1
cdr3_nt: TGCAGTGCTAGAGACCCCGAACATCACAGGGATTCTGGGCCCCAGCATTTT
cdr3_aa: CSARDPEHHRDSGPQHF

j_call: TRBJ2-7
cdr3_length: 15
d_call: -
clone_size: few
v_call: TRBV12-3/TRBV12-4
cdr3_nt: TGTGCCAGCAGCCGTCCGGGACTCCTAAACGGGGAGCAGTACTTC
cdr3_aa: CASSRPGLLNGEQYF

j_call: TRBJ1-6
cdr3_length: 16
d_call: -
clone_size: -
v_call: TRBV11-2
cdr3_nt: TGTGCCAGCAGCGTTTCCTTCAGGGATCGTAATTCACTGCTCTACTTT
cdr3_aa: CASSVSFRDRNSLLYF

j_call: TRBJ2-3
cdr3_length: 14
d_call: -
clone_size: medium-sized
v_call: TRBV6-2/TRBV6-3
cdr3_nt: TGTGCCAGCAGTCTCAGGGGAGGCACAGATACGCAGTATTTT
cdr3_aa: CASSLRGGTDTQYF

j_call: TRBJ1-6
cdr3_length: 15
d_call: TRBD1
clone_size: few
v_call: TRBV6-2/TRBV6-3
cdr3_nt: TGTGCCAGCAGTTATCAGACAGGGGGCGATTCACCCCTCCACTTT
cdr3_aa: CASSYQTGGDSPLHF

j_call: TRBJ2-3
cdr3_length: 13
d_call: -
clone_size: medium-sized
v_call: TRBV6-2/TRBV6-3
cdr3_nt: TGTGCCAGCAGACTTACAGCACGAGATACGCAGTATTTT
cdr3_aa: CASRLTARDTQYF

j_call: TRBJ1-3
cdr3_length: 14
d_call: -
clone_size: once
v_call: TRBV3-1
cdr3_nt: TGTGCCAGCAGCCACAGGACTCTTGGAAACACCATATATTTT
cdr3_aa: CASSHRTLGNTIYF

j_call: TRBJ2-5
cdr3_length: 19
d_call: TRBD2
clone_size: -
v_call: TRBV6-1
cdr3_nt: TGTGCCAGCAGGCTACCGGGACTAGCGGTACCCCCAGGTGGAGAGACCCAGTACTTC
cdr3_aa: CASRLPGLAVPPGGETQYF

j_call: TRBJ1-5
cdr3_length: 13
d_call: -
clone_size: many
v_call: TRBV19
cdr3_nt: TGTGCCAGTAGTATAGGGGACTTTCAGCCCCAGCATTTT
cdr3_aa: CASSIGDFQPQHF

j_call: TRBJ1-5
cdr3_length: 15
d_call: -
clone_size: many
v_call: TRBV15
cdr3_nt: TGTGCCACCAGCGGACGCGACGGGCCAAATCAGCCCCAGCATTTT
cdr3_aa: CATSGRDGPNQPQHF

j_call: TRBJ1-2
cdr3_length: 15
d_call: -
clone_size: many
v_call: TRBV27
cdr3_nt: TGTGCCAGCAGTTTAAAGGTTAGCCACTCAGGGGGCTACACCTTC
cdr3_aa: CASSLKVSHSGGYTF

j_call: TRBJ2-3
cdr3_length: 15
d_call: -
clone_size: medium-sized
v_call: TRBV6-1
cdr3_nt: TGTGCCAGCAGTGGGTTTAGCGTTAGCACAGATACGCAGTATTTT
cdr3_aa: CASSGFSVSTDTQYF

j_call: TRBJ1-4
cdr3_length: 13
d_call: -
clone_size: few
v_call: TRBV28
cdr3_nt: TGTGCCATCGGCCGGGGGATCTTTGAAAAACTGTTTTTT
cdr3_aa: CAIGRGIFEKLFF

j_call: TRBJ1-2
cdr3_length: 11
d_call: TRBD1
clone_size: -
v_call: TRBV19
cdr3_nt: TGCGCCATTACAGGGGACTATGGCTACACCTTC
cdr3_aa: CAITGDYGYTF

j_call: TRBJ2-1
cdr3_length: 12
d_call: TRBD2
clone_size: few
v_call: TRBV6-1
cdr3_nt: TGTGCCAGCATCCTGCGGGACTATGAGCATTTCTTC
cdr3_aa: CASILRDYEHFF

j_call: TRBJ1-2
cdr3_length: 13
d_call: -
clone_size: many
v_call: TRBV30
cdr3_nt: TGTGCCTGGAGAGAAAGGATTGCATGGGGCTACACCTTC
cdr3_aa: CAWRERIAWGYTF

j_call: TRBJ2-1
cdr3_length: 16
d_call: -
clone_size: few
v_call: TRBV30
cdr3_nt: TGTGCCTGGAGAGGGTTGGCGTTCAGCTCCTACAATGAGCAGTTCTTC
cdr3_aa: CAWRGLAFSSYNEQFF

j_call: TRBJ1-1
cdr3_length: 13
d_call: -
clone_size: many
v_call: TRBV7-9
cdr3_nt: TGTGCCAGCAGCTTACGGGGGGTGACTGAAGCTTTCTTT
cdr3_aa: CASSLRGVTEAFF

j_call: TRBJ2-5
cdr3_length: 14
d_call: -
clone_size: -
v_call: TRBV25-1
cdr3_nt: TGTGCCAGCAGTGAATGGGGGGTGGGGGAGACCCAGTACTTC
cdr3_aa: CASSEWGVGETQYF

j_call: TRBJ1-6
cdr3_length: 14
d_call: -
clone_size: few
v_call: TRBV6-2/TRBV6-3
cdr3_nt: TGTGCCAGCAGTTACGACAGCGGGAATTCACCCCTCCACTTT
cdr3_aa: CASSYDSGNSPLHF

j_call: TRBJ1-6
cdr3_length: 13
d_call: -
clone_size: -
v_call: TRBV19
cdr3_nt: TGTGCCAGTAGTATGAGGCGGGACTCACCCCTCCACTTT
cdr3_aa: CASSMRRDSPLHF

j_call: TRBJ1-5
cdr3_length: 13
d_call: -
clone_size: many
v_call: TRBV6-1
cdr3_nt: TGTGCCAGCAGTTCGGCTTGGGGACAGCCCCAGCATTTT
cdr3_aa: CASSSAWGQPQHF